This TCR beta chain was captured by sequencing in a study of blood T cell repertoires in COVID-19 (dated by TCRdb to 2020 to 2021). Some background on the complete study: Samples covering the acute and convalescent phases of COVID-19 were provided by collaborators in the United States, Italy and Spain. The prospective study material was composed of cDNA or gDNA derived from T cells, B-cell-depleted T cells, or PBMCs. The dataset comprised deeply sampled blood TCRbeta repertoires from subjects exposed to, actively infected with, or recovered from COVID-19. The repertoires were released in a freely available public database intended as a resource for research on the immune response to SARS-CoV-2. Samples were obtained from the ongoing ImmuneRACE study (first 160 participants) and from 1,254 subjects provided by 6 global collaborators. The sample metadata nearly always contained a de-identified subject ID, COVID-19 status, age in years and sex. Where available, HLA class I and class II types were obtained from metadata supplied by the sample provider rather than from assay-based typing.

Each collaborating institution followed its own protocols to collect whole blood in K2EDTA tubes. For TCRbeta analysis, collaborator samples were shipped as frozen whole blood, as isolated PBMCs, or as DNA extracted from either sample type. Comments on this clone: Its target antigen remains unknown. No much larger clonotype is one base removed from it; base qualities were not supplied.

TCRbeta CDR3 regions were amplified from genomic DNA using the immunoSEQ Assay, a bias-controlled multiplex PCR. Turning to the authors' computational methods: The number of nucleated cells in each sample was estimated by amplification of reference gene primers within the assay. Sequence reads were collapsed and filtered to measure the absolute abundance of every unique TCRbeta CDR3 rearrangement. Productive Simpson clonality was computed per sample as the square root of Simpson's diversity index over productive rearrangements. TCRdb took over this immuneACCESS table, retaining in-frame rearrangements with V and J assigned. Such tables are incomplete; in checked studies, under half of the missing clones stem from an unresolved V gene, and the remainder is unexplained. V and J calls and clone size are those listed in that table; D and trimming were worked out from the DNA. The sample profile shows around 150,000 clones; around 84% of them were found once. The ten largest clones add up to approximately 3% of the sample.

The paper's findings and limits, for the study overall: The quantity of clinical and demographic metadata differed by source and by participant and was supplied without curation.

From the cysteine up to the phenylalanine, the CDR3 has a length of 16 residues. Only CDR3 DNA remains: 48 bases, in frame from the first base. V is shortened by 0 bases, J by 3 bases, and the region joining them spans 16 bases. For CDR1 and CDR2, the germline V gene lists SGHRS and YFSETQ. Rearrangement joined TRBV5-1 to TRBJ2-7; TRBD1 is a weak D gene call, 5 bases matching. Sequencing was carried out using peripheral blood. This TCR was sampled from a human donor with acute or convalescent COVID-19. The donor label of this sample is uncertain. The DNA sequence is TGCGCCAGCAGCTTGGATTTTAGGGAAAGGGGCTACGAGCAGTACTTC. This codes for CASSLDFRERGYEQYF.